These 32 T cell receptor beta chains were all obtained from the same sample, sequenced in a study of blood T cell repertoires in COVID-19. Profiling relied on immunoSEQ multiplex PCR, and the TCRdb table lists in-frame clones only, not all of them. Of under 60,000 clones in the sample, about 88% were seen once. The sequenced sample consisted of peripheral blood. All receptors derive from a man in his 60s with acute or convalescent COVID-19.

The chain carries TRBV7-8 and TRBJ1-6; TRBD1 agrees at 8 bases. Germline V gene data show CDR1 as SGHVS and CDR2 as FQNEAQ. CDR3 length: 15 amino acids. The J segment lost 10 bases and the V segment lost 3 bases, leaving 8 bases of the junction unmatched. The CDR3 DNA is TGTGCCAGCAGCTTCCCGGGACAGGTCGGGTCACCCCTCCACTTT. Translating gives CASSFPGQVGSPLHF.

The chain employs TRBV11-2 and TRBJ2-1, with D tentatively TRBD2 (5 bases). This CDR3 region has 14 residues. The V gene's germline CDR1 is SGHAT and CDR2 FQNNGV. V was cut by 5 bases and J by 8 bases, with 16 bases left in between. As DNA, the CDR3 is TGTGCCAGCAGCCAAAGCCGGGATATCGATGAGCAGTTCTTC. It yields the protein CASSQSRDIDEQFF. Full variable domain (remainder filled in from reference TRBV11-2 and TRBJ2-1): EAGVAQSPRYKIIEKRQSVAFWCNPISGHATLYWYQQILGQGPKLLIQFQNNGVVDDSQLPKDRFSAERLKGVDSTLKIQPAKLEDSAVYLCASSQSRDIDEQFFGPGTRLTVL.

The genes are TRBV2 and TRBJ1-2; 7 bases align to TRBD1. CDR3 length: 13 amino acids. Germline loops: CDR1 SNHLY, CDR2 FYNNEI. The ends lost 6 bases at V and 6 bases at J; junction bases unmatched: 7. The CDR3 coding sequence is TGTGCCAGCAGCTATAATCAGGGGGATGGCTACACCTTC. Translating it yields CASSYNQGDGYTF.

This chain connects TRBV5-1 to TRBJ2-1, with 12 bases fitting TRBD2. The CDR3 contains 17 residues. Trimming at V came to 0 bases and at J to 0 bases, leaving 1 base not matched to a gene. The germline CDR1 and CDR2 sequences are SGHRS and YFSETQ. DNA of the CDR3: TGCGCCAGCAGCTTGGGACTAGCGGGGGCCTCCTACAATGAGCAGTTCTTC. Amino acid sequence: CASSLGLAGASYNEQFF.

The chain employs TRBV2 and TRBJ1-1; D possibly corresponds to TRBD1 (5 bases). V was cut by 4 bases and J by 4 bases, with 13 bases left in between. This CDR3 has 14 residues. Germline V gene lookup returns CDR1 SNHLY and CDR2 FYNNEI. CDR3 DNA sequence: TGTGCCAGCAGTGTTAGTGGGGGGGGCACTGAAGCTTTCTTT. As protein: CASSVSGGGTEAFF.

This sequence joins TRBV6-5 and TRBJ1-5; D is possibly TRBD1 (6 bases). V gave up 5 bases and J gave up 0 bases, with 11 bases separating them. Germline V lookup: CDR1 MNHEY, CDR2 SVGAGI. The CDR3 sequence is 15 residues long. The CDR3 DNA reads as TGTGCCAGCAGTACCGGACAGAGTAGCAATCAGCCCCAGCATTTT. Its protein product is CASSTGQSSNQPQHF.

This chain connects TRBV24-1 to TRBJ2-1; 7 nucleotides align to TRBD1. CDR1 is KGHDR and CDR2 is SFDVKD in the germline V gene. The V and J ends lost 3 bases and 4 bases, in that order; junction bases with no gene match: 2. This CDR3 comprises 14 residues. CDR3 bases: TGTGCCACCAGTGATCCGGGACAGTACAATGAGCAGTTCTTC. This gives the protein CATSDPGQYNEQFF.

V gene TRBV3-1 (or the pseudogene TRBV3-2) combines with J gene TRBJ1-4; no reliable D call. CDR3 length: 13 amino acids. Looked up from germline, CDR1 is LGHDT and CDR2 is YNNKEL (reference sequence). The V end was cut by 0 bases, the J end by 11 bases, with 10 bases between. The CDR3 loop reads CASSQDVQTKLFF. CDR3 nucleotides: TGTGCCAGCAGCCAAGATGTCCAGACTAAACTGTTTTTT.

This rearrangement joins TRBV4-1 to TRBJ2-1, with TRBD2 matching over 9 bases. After removal of 0 bases from V and 4 bases from J, the junction contained 4 bases not matched to a gene. This CDR3 has 16 residues. CDR1 is MGHRA, CDR2 YSYEKL, per germline. The chain's CDR3 is CASSQDIAGEYNEQFF. The CDR3 nucleotides are TGCGCCAGCAGCCAAGATATAGCGGGGGAGTACAATGAGCAGTTCTTC.

The J gene is TRBJ2-1, the V gene TRBV3-1 (or the pseudogene TRBV3-2); 8 bases match TRBD2. CDR1 is LGHDT, CDR2 YNNKEL, per germline (reference sequence). The CDR3 sequence is 15 residues long. Trimming removed 6 bases from V and 4 bases from J; junction bases left unmatched: 8. The CDR3 protein is CASRQSGGVYNEQFF. CDR3 coding DNA: TGTGCCAGCAGACAAAGCGGGGGAGTATACAATGAGCAGTTCTTC.

The chain employs TRBV7-8 and TRBJ2-2; D unresolved. V was trimmed by 6 bases and J by 6 bases, leaving 11 bases between them. This CDR3 is built from 13 residues. The germline CDR1 and CDR2 sequences are SGHVS and FQNEAQ. For the CDR3, the DNA is TGTGCCAGCAGGGTCAGTGGCCCCGGGGAGCTGTTTTTT. Its protein is CASRVSGPGELFF.

The rearrangement joins TRBV29-1 to TRBJ1-4, with 8 bases that match TRBD1. Trimming at V came to 7 bases and at J to 0 bases, leaving 7 bases not matched to a gene. Germline V gene sequence: CDR1 SQVTM, CDR2 ANQGSEA. This CDR3 is 15 amino acids long. CDR3: CSAGGILSTNEKLFF. In DNA, the CDR3 is TGCAGCGCAGGGGGCATCCTTTCAACTAATGAAAAACTGTTTTTT.

This chain joins TRBV7-6 and TRBJ2-1; possibly TRBD1 for D (6 bases). V lost 2 bases and J 7 bases, leaving 15 bases between the germline ends. The CDR3 has 15 residues. The germline V gene encodes CDR1 SGHVS and CDR2 FNYEAQ. This CDR3 reads CASSLTGKVRNEQFF. Written as DNA, the CDR3 is TGTGCCAGCAGCTTAACAGGGAAAGTGAGGAATGAGCAGTTCTTC.

The J gene is TRBJ1-2, the V gene TRBV7-9; D may be TRBD1 (5 bases). The germline V gene has CDR1 SEHNR and CDR2 FQNEAQ (reference sequence). The CDR3 is 15 amino acids. V shed 4 bases and J shed 4 bases, with 16 bases lying between them. This CDR3 is CASSSKGVSFYGYTF. The CDR3 nucleotides read TGTGCCAGCAGCTCCAAAGGGGTTAGCTTCTATGGCTACACCTTC.

The chain combines TRBV4-2 with TRBJ2-3; TRBD2 agrees at 11 bases. The V segment lost 0 bases and the J segment 0 bases; nucleotides outside the gene matches: 2. CDR3 length: 17 amino acids. Germline lookup yields CDR1 LGHNA and CDR2 YNFKEQ. The CDR3 nucleotides are TGTGCCAGCAGCCAAGAACCTAGCGGGGGGAGCACAGATACGCAGTATTTT. It specifies CASSQEPSGGSTDTQYF.

This rearrangement joins TRBV5-1 to TRBJ1-6, with a weak D call TRBD1 (5 bases). Trimming left V 0 bases short and J 8 bases short, with 15 bases between. Germline V lookup: CDR1 SGHRS, CDR2 YFSETQ. The CDR3 length is 16 residues. The CDR3, as DNA: TGCGCCAGCAGCTTGGGTTTTTCCGGGACTGATTCACCCCTCCACTTT. This translates into CASSLGFSGTDSPLHF.

The rearrangement joins TRBV5-6 to TRBJ1-2; 7 bases agree with TRBD1. CDR3 length: 14 amino acids. From germline, CDR1 is SGHDT and CDR2 YYEEEE. V lost 5 bases and J lost 8; bases outside the gene matches: 12. The CDR3 loop is CASREGKGAKGYTF. The DNA for the CDR3 is TGTGCCAGCAGGGAGGGGAAGGGGGCTAAAGGCTACACCTTC.

In DNA, the CDR3 is TGTGCCGGCCAAGAAGACAGTAACACTGAAGCTTTCTTT. It encodes CAGQEDSNTEAFF. V is TRBV5-4 and J is TRBJ1-1, with D tentatively TRBD1 (5 bases). Germline CDR1 and CDR2: SGHNT and YYREEE (reference sequence). V was clipped by 10 bases and J by 2 bases, with 15 bases between them. This CDR3 is built from 13 residues.

In DNA form, the CDR3 reads TGCGCCAGCCAGGGGGCGTCTGATTATGGCTACACCTTC. Protein sequence: CASQGASDYGYTF. The chain joins TRBV5-1 to TRBJ1-2, with 8 bases identical to TRBD1. Germline trimming cut 7 bases from V and 5 bases from J; bases unmatched to any gene: 7. The CDR3 extends over 13 amino acids. Germline CDR1 reads SGHRS; CDR2 reads YFSETQ. The complete variable domain, with remaining parts taken from reference TRBV5-1 and TRBJ1-2, reads KAGVTQTPRYLIKTRGQQVTLSCSPISGHRSVSWYQQTPGQGLQFLFEYFSETQRNKGNFPGRFSGRQFSNSRSEMNVSTLELGDSALYLCASQGASDYGYTFGSGTRLTVV.

The chain recombines TRBV6-2 or TRBV6-3 with TRBJ1-1; no reliable D call. CDR1 and CDR2 from the germline V gene are MNHEY and SVGEGT. The V gene lost 4 bases and the J gene lost 4 bases, with 13 bases spanning the gap. The CDR3 is 14 amino acids. CDR3 coding DNA: TGTGCCAGCAGTTCTTTTTCCGGACTCACTGAAGCTTTCTTT. Its translation: CASSSFSGLTEAFF.

The rearrangement uses TRBV7-9 and TRBJ2-1; 14 bases fit TRBD2. This CDR3 contains 16 residues. CDR1 is SEHNR and CDR2 is FQNEAQ in the germline V gene (reference sequence). V lost 4 bases and J lost 8; bases outside the gene matches: 7. The CDR3 region is CASSSTGTSGGYEQFF. Written as DNA, the CDR3 is TGTGCCAGCAGCTCTACCGGGACTAGCGGGGGCTATGAGCAGTTCTTC.

The rearrangement links TRBV6-1 to TRBJ1-5, with a weak D call TRBD1 (6 bases). The CDR3 has 13 amino acids. Germline assignment: CDR1 MNHNS and CDR2 SASEGT. Trimming removed 2 bases from V and 14 bases from J, with 16 bases in between. As DNA, the CDR3 is TGTGCCAGCAGTGAAACCCCGCACAGGGCGAAGCATTTT. Translating it yields CASSETPHRAKHF.

The chain uses TRBV5-1 and TRBJ1-2; D ambiguous. This CDR3 region has 15 residues. V shed 4 bases and J shed 2 bases, with 15 bases lying between them. Germline V gives CDR1 SGHRS, CDR2 YFSETQ. The CDR3: CASSPSITVNYGYTF. The CDR3 coding sequence is TGCGCCAGCAGCCCAAGCATTACAGTGAACTATGGCTACACCTTC.

The chain combines TRBV5-6 with TRBJ1-2, with D perhaps TRBD1 (5 bases). Trimming removed 5 bases at V and 3 bases at J, with 14 bases between. CDR3 length: 14 amino acids. Germline assignment: CDR1 SGHDT and CDR2 YYEEEE. In DNA form, the CDR3 reads TGTGCCAGCAGGGGGGGTCTCTGGGACTATGGCTACACCTTC. Protein sequence: CASRGGLWDYGYTF.

The V and J genes are TRBV6-1 and TRBJ2-3, with D perhaps TRBD2 (7 bases). This CDR3 is 15 amino acids long. Germline CDR1 reads MNHNS; CDR2 reads SASEGT. V gave up 1 base and J gave up 6 bases, with 14 bases separating them. CDR3 loop: CASSEVPGGPDTQYF. In nucleotides, the CDR3 is TGTGCCAGCAGTGAAGTACCGGGGGGCCCGGATACGCAGTATTTT.

This chain links TRBV2 with TRBJ2-1; 12 nucleotides match TRBD2. The germline CDR1 and CDR2 sequences are SNHLY and FYNNEI. This CDR3 is built from 16 residues. J was trimmed by 10 bases and V by 1 base; bases with no gene match: 8. The CDR3 DNA sequence: TGTGCCAGCAGTGAAGAAAGTCTAGCGGGGGGGAACGAGCAGTTCTTC. Encoded protein: CASSEESLAGGNEQFF. Variable domain in full (rest from reference TRBV2 and TRBJ2-1): EPEVTQTPSHQVTQMGQEVILRCVPISNHLYFYWYRQILGQKVEFLVSFYNNEISEKSEIFDDQFSVERPDGSNFTLKIRSTKLEDSAMYFCASSEESLAGGNEQFFGPGTRLTVL.

V usage is TRBV5-1 and J usage is TRBJ2-1; 9 nucleotides agree with TRBD1. Germline values: CDR1 SGHRS, CDR2 YFSETQ. CDR3 length equals 15 residues. V was clipped by 4 bases and J by 8 bases; unmatched bases: 10. CDR3 residues: CASSPGQGGFDEQFF. The CDR3 DNA is TGCGCCAGCAGCCCGGGACAGGGAGGGTTCGATGAGCAGTTCTTC.

CDR3 nucleotide sequence: TGTGCCAGCAGTTTGATTCCCAGGGGGACCGTCGAGGACGGCTACACCTTC. Translating gives CASSLIPRGTVEDGYTF. V is TRBV27 and J is TRBJ1-2; 7 bases match TRBD1. CDR3 length: 17 amino acids. Germline CDR1 and CDR2: MNHEY and SMNVEV (reference sequence). With 3 bases clipped from V and 8 bases from J, the junction kept 18 bases outside the gene matches.

V usage is TRBV18 and J usage is TRBJ2-5; 9 bases fit TRBD1. CDR1 is KGHSH and CDR2 is LQKENI in the germline V gene. V dropped 6 bases and J dropped 5; count of bases not matched to a gene: 7. This CDR3 has 14 amino acids. The CDR3 nucleotides read TGTGCCAGCTCCCTGGACAGGGGAGGGGAGACCCAGTACTTC. It yields the protein CASSLDRGGETQYF.

The chain employs TRBV3-1 (or the pseudogene TRBV3-2) and TRBJ2-2; TRBD1 matches at 9 bases. This CDR3 comprises 18 residues. The ends lost 1 base at V and 7 bases at J; junction bases unmatched: 13. CDR1 LGHDT and CDR2 YNNKEL come from the germline V gene (reference sequence). CDR3 DNA: TGTGCCAGCAGCCAAGTCAGCTTCGGGACAGGGATGGGCGGGGAGCTGTTTTTT. Translating gives CASSQVSFGTGMGGELFF.

The rearrangement links TRBV27 to TRBJ2-3, with D maybe TRBD1 (6 bases). Trimming took 6 bases from V and 6 from J, leaving 10 bases between them. The CDR3 is 12 amino acids. Per germline, CDR1 MNHEY and CDR2 SMNVEV (reference sequence). CDR3 sequence reads: CASSPQGDTQYF. The CDR3 DNA sequence: TGTGCCAGCAGCCCCCAGGGGGATACGCAGTATTTT.

This chain uses TRBV14 with TRBJ2-2, with TRBD1 identical over 10 bases. Unmatched junction bases numbered 3, after V lost 6 bases and J lost 8 bases. CDR3 length: 13 residues. Germline V lookup: CDR1 SGHDN, CDR2 FVKESK. The chain's CDR3 is CASRRQGAGELFF. As DNA, the CDR3 is TGTGCCAGCAGACGACAGGGGGCGGGGGAGCTGTTTTTT.